This TCR beta chain came from a study of blood T cell repertoires in COVID-19. As for the study in general: The study drew acute and convalescent COVID-19 samples from the United States, Italy and Spain.

Assay: immunoSEQ multiplex PCR; the TCRdb copy retains only in-frame clones and omits some. The sample yields under 200,000 clones, about four fifths seen once. V lost 6 bases and J lost 4; bases outside the gene matches: 15. The CDR3 is 18 residues long. Germline V gene lookup returns CDR1 KGHSH and CDR2 LQKENI. This chain uses TRBV18 with TRBJ2-2, with TRBD1 matching over 9 bases. This TCR derives from a man between 65 and 85 years old with active or convalescent COVID-19. The sample consisted of peripheral blood. CDR3 protein: CASSAYQLGQGSTGELFF. The CDR3 bases are TGTGCCAGCTCCGCGTATCAGTTGGGACAGGGAAGCACCGGGGAGCTGTTTTTT. The full variable domain, rest sourced from reference TRBV18 and TRBJ2-2, is NAGVMQNPRHLVRRRGQEARLRCSPMKGHSHVYWYRQLPEEGLKFMVYLQKENIIDESGMPKERFSAEFPKEGPSILRIQQVVRGDSAAYFCASSAYQLGQGSTGELFFGEGSRLTVL.